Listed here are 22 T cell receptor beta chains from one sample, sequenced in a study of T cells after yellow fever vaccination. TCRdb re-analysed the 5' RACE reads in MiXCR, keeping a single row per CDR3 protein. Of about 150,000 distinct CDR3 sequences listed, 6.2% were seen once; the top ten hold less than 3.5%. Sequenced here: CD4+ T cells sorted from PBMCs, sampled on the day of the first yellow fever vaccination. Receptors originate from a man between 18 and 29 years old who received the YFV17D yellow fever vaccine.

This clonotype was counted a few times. The CDR3 nucleotides read TGTGCCAGCAGAACCCCGGGAGAAAGCTACAATGAGCAGTTCTTC. Protein: CASRTPGESYNEQFF. The chain employs TRBV7-2 and TRBJ2-1; TRBD2 is a possible D gene (6 bases). This CDR3 comprises 15 residues. V lost 6 bases and J 3 bases, leaving 15 bases between the germline ends. Germline V gene data show CDR1 as SGHTA and CDR2 as FQGNSA.

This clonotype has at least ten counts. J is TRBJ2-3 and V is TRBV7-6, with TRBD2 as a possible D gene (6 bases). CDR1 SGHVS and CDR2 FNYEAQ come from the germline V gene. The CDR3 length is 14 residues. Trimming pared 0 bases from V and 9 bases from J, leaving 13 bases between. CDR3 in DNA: TGTGCCAGCAGCTTAGCCAGGCAGGAGGGCACGCAGTATTTT. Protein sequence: CASSLARQEGTQYF.

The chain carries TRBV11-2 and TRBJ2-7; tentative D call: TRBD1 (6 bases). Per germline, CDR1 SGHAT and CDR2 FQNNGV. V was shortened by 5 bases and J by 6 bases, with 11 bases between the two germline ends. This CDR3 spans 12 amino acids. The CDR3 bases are TGTGCCAGCAGCCCGGACAGCTTCGAGCAGTACGTC. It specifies CASSPDSFEQYV.

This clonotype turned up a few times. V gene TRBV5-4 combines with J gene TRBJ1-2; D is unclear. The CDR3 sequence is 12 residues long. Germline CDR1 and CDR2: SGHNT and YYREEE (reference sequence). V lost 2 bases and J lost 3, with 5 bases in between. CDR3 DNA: TGTGCCAGCAGCTTCGATTACTATGGCTACACCTTC. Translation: CASSFDYYGYTF.

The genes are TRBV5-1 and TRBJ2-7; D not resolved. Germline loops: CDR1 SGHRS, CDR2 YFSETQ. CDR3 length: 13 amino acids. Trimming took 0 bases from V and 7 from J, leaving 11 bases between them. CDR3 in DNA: TGCGCCAGCAGCTTGGAGACGGCCCCAGAGCAGTACGTC. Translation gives CASSLETAPEQYV.

The CDR3 nucleotides are TGCGCCAGCAGCTCGGGACGAATCTCTGGGGCCAACGTCCTGACTTTC. Translation gives CASSSGRISGANVLTF. The rearrangement uses TRBV5-1 and TRBJ2-6; D might be TRBD1 or TRBD2, each matching 5 bases. The CDR3 has 16 residues. V was trimmed by 3 bases and J by 0 bases, leaving 10 bases between them. Germline V gene lookup returns CDR1 SGHRS and CDR2 YFSETQ.

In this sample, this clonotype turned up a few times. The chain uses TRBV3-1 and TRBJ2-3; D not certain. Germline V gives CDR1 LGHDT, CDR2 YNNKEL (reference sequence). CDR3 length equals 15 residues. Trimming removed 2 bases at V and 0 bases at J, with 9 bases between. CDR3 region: CASSQRAPSTDTQYF. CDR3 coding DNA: TGTGCCAGCAGCCAAAGGGCCCCAAGCACAGATACGCAGTATTTT.

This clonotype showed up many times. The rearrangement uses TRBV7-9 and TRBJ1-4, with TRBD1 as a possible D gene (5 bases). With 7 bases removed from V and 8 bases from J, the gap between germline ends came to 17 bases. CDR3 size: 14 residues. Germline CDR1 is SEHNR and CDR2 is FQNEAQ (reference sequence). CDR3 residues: CASTMGGVGEKLFF. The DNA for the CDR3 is TGTGCCAGCACTATGGGAGGGGTCGGAGAAAAACTGTTTTTT.

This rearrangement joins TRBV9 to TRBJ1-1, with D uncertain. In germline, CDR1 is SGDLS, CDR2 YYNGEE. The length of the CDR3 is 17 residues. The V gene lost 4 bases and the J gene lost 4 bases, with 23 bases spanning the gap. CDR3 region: CASSYPESTLPGTEAFF. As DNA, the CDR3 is TGTGCCAGCAGCTACCCCGAGAGTACCCTCCCCGGCACTGAAGCTTTCTTT.

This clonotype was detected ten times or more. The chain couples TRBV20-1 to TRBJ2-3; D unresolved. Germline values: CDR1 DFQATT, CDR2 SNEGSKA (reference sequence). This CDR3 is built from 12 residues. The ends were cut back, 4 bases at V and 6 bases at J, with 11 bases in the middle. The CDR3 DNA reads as TGCAGTGCTAAAAAGACGACTGATACGCAGTATTTT. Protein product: CSAKKTTDTQYF.

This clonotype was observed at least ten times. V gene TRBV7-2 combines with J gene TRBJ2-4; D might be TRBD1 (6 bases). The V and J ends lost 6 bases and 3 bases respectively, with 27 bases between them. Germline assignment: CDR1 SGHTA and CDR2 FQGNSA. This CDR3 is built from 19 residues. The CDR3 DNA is TGTGCCAGCAGTGGGAGTGACAGGACGGGTTATCTGGGCAAAAACATTCAGTACTTC. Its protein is CASSGSDRTGYLGKNIQYF.

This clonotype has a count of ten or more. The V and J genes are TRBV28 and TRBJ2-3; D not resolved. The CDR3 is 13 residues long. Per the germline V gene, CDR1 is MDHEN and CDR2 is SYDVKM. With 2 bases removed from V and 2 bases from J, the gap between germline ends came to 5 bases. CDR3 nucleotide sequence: TGTGCCAGCAGTTTACTCCACACAGATACGCAGTATTTT. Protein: CASSLLHTDTQYF. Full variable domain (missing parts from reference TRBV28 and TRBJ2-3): DVKVTQSSRYLVKRTGEKVFLECVQDMDHENMFWYRQDPGLGLRLIYFSYDVKMKEKGDIPEGYSVSREKKERFSLILESASTNQTSMYLCASSLLHTDTQYFGPGTRLTVL.

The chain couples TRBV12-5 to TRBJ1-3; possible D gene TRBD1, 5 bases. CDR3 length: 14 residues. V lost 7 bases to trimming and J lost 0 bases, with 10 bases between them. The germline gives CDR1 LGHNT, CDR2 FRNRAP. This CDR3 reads CASAWGTSGNTIYF. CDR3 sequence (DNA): TGTGCTAGTGCCTGGGGCACCTCTGGAAACACCATATATTTT.

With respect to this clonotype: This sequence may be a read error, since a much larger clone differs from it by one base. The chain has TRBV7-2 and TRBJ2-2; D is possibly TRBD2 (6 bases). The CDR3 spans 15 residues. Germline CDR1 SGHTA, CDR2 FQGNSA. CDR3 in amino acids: CASRPPGVWTGKLFF. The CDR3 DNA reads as TGTGCCAGCAGACCTCCGGGGGTATGGACCGGGAAGCTGTTTTTT.

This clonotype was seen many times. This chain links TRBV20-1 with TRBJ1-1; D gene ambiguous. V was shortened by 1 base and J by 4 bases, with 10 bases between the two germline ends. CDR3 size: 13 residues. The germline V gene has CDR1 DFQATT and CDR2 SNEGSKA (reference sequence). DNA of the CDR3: TGCAGTGCTAGAGGCGGGTATGCCACTGAAGCTTTCTTT. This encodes CSARGGYATEAFF.

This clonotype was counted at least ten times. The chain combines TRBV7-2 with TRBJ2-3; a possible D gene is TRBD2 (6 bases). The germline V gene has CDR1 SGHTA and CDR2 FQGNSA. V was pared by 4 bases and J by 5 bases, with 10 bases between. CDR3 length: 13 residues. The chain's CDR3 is CASSSTGGDTQYF. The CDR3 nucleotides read TGTGCCAGCAGCTCCACCGGGGGAGATACGCAGTATTTT. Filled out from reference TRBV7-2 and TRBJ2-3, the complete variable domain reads GAGVSQSPSNKVTEKGKDVELRCDPISGHTALYWYRQSLGQGLEFLIYFQGNSAPDKSGLPSDRFSAERTGGSVSTLTIQRTQQEDSAVYLCASSSTGGDTQYFGPGTRLTVL.

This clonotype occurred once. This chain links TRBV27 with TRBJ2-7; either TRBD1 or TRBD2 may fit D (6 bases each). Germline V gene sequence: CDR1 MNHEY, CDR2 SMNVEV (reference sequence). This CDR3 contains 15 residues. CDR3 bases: TGCACCAGCCGGAGGGGGATTCTCTTTGGGTACGAGCAGTACGTC. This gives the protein CTSRRGILFGYEQYV.

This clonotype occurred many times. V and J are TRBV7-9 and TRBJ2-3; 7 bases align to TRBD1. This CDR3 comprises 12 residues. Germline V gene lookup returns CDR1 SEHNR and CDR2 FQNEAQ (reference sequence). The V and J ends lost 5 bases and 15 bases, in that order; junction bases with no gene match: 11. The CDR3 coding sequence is TGTGCCAGCAGCCATAGAAGGGACAGCCTCTATTTT. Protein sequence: CASSHRRDSLYF.

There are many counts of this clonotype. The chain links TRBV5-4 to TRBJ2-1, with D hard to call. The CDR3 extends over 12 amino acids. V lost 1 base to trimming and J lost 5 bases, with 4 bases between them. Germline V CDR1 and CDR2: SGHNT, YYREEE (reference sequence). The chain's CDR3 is CASSLSHNEQFF. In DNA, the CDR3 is TGTGCCAGCAGCTTGTCCCACAATGAGCAGTTCTTC.

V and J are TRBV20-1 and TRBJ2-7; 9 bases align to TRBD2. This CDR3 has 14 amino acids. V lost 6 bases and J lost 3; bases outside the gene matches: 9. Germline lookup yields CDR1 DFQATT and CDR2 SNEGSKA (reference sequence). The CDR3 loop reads CSASVAGALYEQYF. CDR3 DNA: TGCAGTGCCAGCGTAGCGGGGGCCCTCTACGAGCAGTACTTC.

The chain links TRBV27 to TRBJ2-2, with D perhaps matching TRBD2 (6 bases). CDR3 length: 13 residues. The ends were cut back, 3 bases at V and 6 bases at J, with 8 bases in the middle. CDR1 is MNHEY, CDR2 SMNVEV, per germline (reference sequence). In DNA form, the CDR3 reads TGTGCCAGCAGTTTCAGACTAGCCGGGGAGCTGTTTTTT. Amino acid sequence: CASSFRLAGELFF.

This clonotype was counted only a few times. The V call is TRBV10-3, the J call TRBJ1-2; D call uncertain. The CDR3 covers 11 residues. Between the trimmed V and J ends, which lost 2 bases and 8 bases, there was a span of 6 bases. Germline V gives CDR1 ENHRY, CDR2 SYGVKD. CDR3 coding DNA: TGTGCCATCAGTGAGGGTGCAGGCTACACCTTC. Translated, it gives CAISEGAGYTF.